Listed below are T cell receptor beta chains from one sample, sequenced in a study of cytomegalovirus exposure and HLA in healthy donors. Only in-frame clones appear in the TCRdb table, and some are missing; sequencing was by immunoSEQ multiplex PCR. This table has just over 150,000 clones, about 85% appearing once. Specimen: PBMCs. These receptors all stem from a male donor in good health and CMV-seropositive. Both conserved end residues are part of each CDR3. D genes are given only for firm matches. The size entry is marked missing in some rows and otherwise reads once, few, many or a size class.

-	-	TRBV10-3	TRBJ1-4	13	CASLGGFDEKLFF	TGTGCCTCCCTTGGGGGGTTTGATGAAAAACTGTTTTTT
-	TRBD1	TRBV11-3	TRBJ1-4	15	CASSLGDRGNEKLFF	TGTGCCAGCAGCTTAGGGGACAGGGGAAATGAAAAACTGTTTTTT
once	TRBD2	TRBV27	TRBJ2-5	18	CASSLLLAGGRRQETQYF	TGTGCCAGCAGTTTATTACTAGCGGGAGGGAGGAGACAAGAGACCCAGTACTTC
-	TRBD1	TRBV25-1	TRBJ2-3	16	CASSGTGGVATDTQYF	TGTGCCAGCAGTGGAACAGGGGGAGTAGCCACAGATACGCAGTATTTT
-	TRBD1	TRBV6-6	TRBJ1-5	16	CASRPTGEGSNQPQHF	TGTGCCAGCAGGCCGACAGGGGAGGGTAGCAATCAGCCCCAGCATTTT
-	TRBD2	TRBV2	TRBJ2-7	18	CASSEVGTSGSLTYEQYF	TGTGCCAGCAGTGAAGTGGGGACTAGCGGGAGTCTGACCTACGAGCAGTACTTC
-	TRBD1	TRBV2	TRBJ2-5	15	CASNDQGQGAETQYF	TGTGCCAGCAACGACCAGGGACAGGGGGCCGAGACCCAGTACTTC
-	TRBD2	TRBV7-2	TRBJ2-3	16	CASSLVSGRGTDTQYF	TGTGCCAGCAGCTTAGTTAGCGGGAGGGGCACAGATACGCAGTATTTT
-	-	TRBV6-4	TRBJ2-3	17	CASSNGVIRMGTDTQYF	TGTGCCAGCAGTAACGGGGTCATTCGGATGGGCACAGATACGCAGTATTTT
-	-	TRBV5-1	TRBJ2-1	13	CASSPRSDNEQFF	TGCGCCAGCAGCCCTAGGTCGGACAATGAGCAGTTCTTC
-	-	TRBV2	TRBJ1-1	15	CASSEYLRTVDEAFF	TGTGCCAGCAGTGAGTACCTCCGGACAGTCGACGAAGCTTTCTTT
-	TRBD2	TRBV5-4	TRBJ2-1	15	CASSPTSGMTNEQFF	TGTGCCAGCAGTCCAACTAGCGGGATGACTAATGAGCAGTTCTTC
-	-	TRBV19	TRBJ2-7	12	CASSETAYEQYF	TGTGCCAGTAGCGAGACAGCCTACGAGCAGTACTTC
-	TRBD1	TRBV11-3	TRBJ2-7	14	CASRPGGEPYEQYF	TGTGCCAGCAGGCCAGGGGGCGAACCCTACGAGCAGTACTTC
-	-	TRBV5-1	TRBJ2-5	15	CASSRPDQGKETQYF	TGCGCCAGCAGCCGACCGGACCAGGGGAAGGAGACCCAGTACTTC
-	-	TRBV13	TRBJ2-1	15	CASSLGRSYSNEQFF	TGTGCCAGCAGCTTAGGGAGGAGCTATTCGAATGAGCAGTTCTTC
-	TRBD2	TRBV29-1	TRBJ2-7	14	CSVGSGLATYEQYF	TGCAGCGTTGGGTCGGGACTAGCGACCTACGAGCAGTACTTC